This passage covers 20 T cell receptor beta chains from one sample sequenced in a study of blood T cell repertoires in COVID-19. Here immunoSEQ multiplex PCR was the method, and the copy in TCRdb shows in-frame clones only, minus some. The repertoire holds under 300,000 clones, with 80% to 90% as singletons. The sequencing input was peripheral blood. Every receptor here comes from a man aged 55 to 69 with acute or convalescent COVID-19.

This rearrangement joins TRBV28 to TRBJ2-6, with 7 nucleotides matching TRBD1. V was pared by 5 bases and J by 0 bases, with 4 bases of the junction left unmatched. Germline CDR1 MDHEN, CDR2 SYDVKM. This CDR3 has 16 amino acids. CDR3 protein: CASSRTGLSGANVLTF. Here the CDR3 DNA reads TGTGCCAGCAGTAGGACAGGCCTCTCTGGGGCCAACGTCCTGACTTTC.

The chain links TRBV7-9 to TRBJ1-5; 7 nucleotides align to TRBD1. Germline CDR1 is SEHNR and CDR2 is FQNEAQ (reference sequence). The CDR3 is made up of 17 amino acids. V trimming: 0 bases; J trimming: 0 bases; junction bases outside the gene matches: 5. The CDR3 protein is CASSLAYRGNSNQPQHF. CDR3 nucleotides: TGTGCCAGCAGCTTAGCTTACAGGGGAAATAGCAATCAGCCCCAGCATTTT.

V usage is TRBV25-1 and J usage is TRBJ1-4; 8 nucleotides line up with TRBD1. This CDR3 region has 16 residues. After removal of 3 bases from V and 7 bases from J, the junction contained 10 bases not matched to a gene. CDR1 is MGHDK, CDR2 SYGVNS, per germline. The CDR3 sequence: CASSEDRVSIAEKLFF. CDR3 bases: TGTGCCAGCAGTGAGGACAGGGTGAGTATTGCTGAAAAACTGTTTTTT.

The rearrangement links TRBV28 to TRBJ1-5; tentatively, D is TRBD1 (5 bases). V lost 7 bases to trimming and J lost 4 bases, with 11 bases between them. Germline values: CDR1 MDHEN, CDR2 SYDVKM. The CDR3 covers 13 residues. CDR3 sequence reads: CASNLEGNQPQHF. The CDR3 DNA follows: TGTGCCAGCAACTTGGAGGGGAATCAGCCCCAGCATTTT.

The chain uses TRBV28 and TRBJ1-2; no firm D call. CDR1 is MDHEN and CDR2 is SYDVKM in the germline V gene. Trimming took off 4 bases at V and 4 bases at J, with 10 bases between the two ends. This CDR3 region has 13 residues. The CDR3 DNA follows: TGTGCCAGCAGTTGGAGCGGACGCTATGGCTACACCTTC. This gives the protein CASSWSGRYGYTF.

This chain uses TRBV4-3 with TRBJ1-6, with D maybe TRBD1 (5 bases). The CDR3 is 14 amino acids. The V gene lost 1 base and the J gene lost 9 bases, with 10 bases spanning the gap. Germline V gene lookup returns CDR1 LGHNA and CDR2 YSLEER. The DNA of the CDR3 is TGCGCCAGCAGCCAAGGGGCAGGGCTTTCACCCCTCCACTTT. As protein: CASSQGAGLSPLHF.

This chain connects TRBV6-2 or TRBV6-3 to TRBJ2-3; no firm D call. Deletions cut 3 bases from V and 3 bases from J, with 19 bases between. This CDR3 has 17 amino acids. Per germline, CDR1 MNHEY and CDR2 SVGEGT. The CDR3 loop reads CASSYTPESLRTDTQYF. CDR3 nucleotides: TGTGCCAGCAGTTATACCCCGGAGTCCCTACGGACAGATACGCAGTATTTT.

The CDR3 protein is CASSGWTGTHEKLFF. CDR3 DNA: TGTGCCAGCAGTGGGTGGACAGGGACACACGAAAAACTGTTTTTT. V usage is TRBV25-1 and J usage is TRBJ1-4; 8 positions match TRBD1. The CDR3 has 15 amino acids. The V gene's germline CDR1 is MGHDK and CDR2 SYGVNS. V lost 4 bases to trimming and J lost 8 bases; unmatched junction nucleotides: 9.

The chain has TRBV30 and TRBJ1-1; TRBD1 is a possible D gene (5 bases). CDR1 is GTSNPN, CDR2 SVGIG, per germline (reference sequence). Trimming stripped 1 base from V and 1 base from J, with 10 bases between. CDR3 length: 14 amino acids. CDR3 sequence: CAWSAGTENTEAFF. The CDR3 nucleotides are TGTGCCTGGAGTGCTGGGACTGAGAACACTGAAGCTTTCTTT.

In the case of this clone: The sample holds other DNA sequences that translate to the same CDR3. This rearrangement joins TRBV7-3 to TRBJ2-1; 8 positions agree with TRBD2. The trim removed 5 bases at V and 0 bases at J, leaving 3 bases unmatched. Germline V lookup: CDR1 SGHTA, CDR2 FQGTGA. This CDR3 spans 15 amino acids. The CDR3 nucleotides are TGTGCCAGCAGCCCGAGCGGGAGCTCCTACAATGAGCAGTTCTTC. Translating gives CASSPSGSSYNEQFF.

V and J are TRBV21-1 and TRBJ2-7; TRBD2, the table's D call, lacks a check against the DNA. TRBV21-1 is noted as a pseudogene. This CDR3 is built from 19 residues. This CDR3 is CASSKVSREVSESSYEQYF. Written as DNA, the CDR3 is TGTGCCAGCAGCAAAGTGAGTCGGGAGGTCTCTGAGAGCTCCTACGAGCAGTACTTC.

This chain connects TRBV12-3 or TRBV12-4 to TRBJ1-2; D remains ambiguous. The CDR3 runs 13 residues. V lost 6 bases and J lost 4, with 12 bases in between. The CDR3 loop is CASSPLFSYGYTF. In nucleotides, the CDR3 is TGTGCCAGCAGCCCATTATTCAGCTATGGCTACACCTTC.

The CDR3 DNA sequence: TGTGCCAGCAGCCCAACCGGGACAGAATTTTACGAGCAGTACTTC. Its translation: CASSPTGTEFYEQYF. This chain uses TRBV9 with TRBJ2-7, with 7 bases lining up with TRBD1. The CDR3 length is 15 residues. Per germline, CDR1 SGDLS and CDR2 YYNGEE. Trimming took 4 bases from V and 4 from J; bases not matched to a gene: 11.

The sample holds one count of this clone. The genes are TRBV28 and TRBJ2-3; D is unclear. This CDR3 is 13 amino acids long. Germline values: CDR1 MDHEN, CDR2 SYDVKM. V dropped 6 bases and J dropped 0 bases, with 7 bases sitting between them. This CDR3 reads CASSLSSTDTQYF. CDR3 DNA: TGTGCCAGCAGCCTCTCTAGCACAGATACGCAGTATTTT.

CDR3 amino acids: CASSPPAGNGNTIYF. CDR3 in DNA: TGTGCCAGCTCACCACCGGCAGGGAACGGAAACACCATATATTTT. The V and J genes are TRBV18 and TRBJ1-3; TRBD1 is a possible D gene (5 bases). With 0 bases removed from V and 4 bases from J, the gap between germline ends came to 10 bases. This CDR3 comprises 15 residues. Germline CDR1 KGHSH, CDR2 LQKENI.

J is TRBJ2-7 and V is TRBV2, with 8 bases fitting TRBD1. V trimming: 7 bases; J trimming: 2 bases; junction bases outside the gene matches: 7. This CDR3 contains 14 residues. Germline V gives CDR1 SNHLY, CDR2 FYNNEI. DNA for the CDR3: TGTGCCAGCACCCGACAGGGGACAACCTACGAGCAGTACTTC. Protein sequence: CASTRQGTTYEQYF.

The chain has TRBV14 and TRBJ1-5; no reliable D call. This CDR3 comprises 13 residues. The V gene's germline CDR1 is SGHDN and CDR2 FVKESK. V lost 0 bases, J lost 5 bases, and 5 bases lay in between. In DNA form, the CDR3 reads TGTGCCAGCAGCCAAGATTTAGATCAGCCCCAGCATTTT. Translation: CASSQDLDQPQHF.

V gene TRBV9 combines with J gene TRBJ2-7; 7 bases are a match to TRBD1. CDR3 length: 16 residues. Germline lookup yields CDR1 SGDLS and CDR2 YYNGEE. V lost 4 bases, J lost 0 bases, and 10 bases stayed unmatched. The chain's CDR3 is CASSPRGQILSYEQYF. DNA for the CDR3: TGTGCCAGCAGCCCTCGGGGACAGATACTCTCCTACGAGCAGTACTTC.

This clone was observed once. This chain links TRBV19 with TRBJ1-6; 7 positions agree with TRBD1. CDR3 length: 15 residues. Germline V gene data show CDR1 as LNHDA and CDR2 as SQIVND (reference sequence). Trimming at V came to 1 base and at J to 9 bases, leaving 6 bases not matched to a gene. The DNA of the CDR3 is TGTGCCAGTAGTATAGTGGAACAGGGGCTTTCACCCCTCCACTTT. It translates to CASSIVEQGLSPLHF.

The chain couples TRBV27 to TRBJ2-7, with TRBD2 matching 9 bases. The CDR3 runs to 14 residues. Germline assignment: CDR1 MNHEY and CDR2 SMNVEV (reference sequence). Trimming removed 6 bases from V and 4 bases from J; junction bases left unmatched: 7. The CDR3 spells CASSFSGRMYEQYF. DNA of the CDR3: TGTGCCAGCAGCTTTAGCGGGAGAATGTACGAGCAGTACTTC.